A selection of T cell receptor beta chains follows, all from one sample in a study of beta chain features in type 1 diabetes. Assay: immunoSEQ multiplex PCR; the TCRdb copy retains only in-frame clones and omits some. This sample has 810,000 or so clones, with around a sixth found just once. Sequencing was done on a sample of naive CD4+ T cells from blood. The receptors were gathered from a woman between 18 and 29 years old in good health. The CDR3 runs from the conserved cysteine through the conserved F or W.

v_call: TRBV14
j_call: TRBJ2-5
cdr3_aa: CASSQAGVETQYF

v_call: TRBV29-1
j_call: TRBJ2-3
cdr3_aa: CSVERTSGTDTQYF

v_call: TRBV4-3
j_call: TRBJ2-3
cdr3_aa: CASSQVALAGGATDTQYF

v_call: TRBV4-1
j_call: TRBJ2-3
cdr3_aa: CASSQGQGLGQYF

v_call: TRBV16
j_call: TRBJ1-3
cdr3_aa: CASSEQGTGNTIYF

v_call: TRBV27
j_call: TRBJ2-7
cdr3_aa: CASSPTGTSGRKQYF

v_call: TRBV28
j_call: TRBJ2-2
cdr3_aa: CASSYSAGELFF

v_call: TRBV29-1
j_call: TRBJ2-5
cdr3_aa: CSVGGTGFGETQYF

v_call: TRBV7-2
j_call: TRBJ2-5
cdr3_aa: CASSRPVETQYF

v_call: TRBV7-2
j_call: TRBJ2-1
cdr3_aa: CASSSAFYNEQFF

v_call: TRBV19
j_call: TRBJ2-7
cdr3_aa: CASSRSGNRYYEQYF

v_call: TRBV2
j_call: TRBJ1-6
cdr3_aa: CASKGISSYNSPLHF

v_call: TRBV5-6
j_call: TRBJ2-3
cdr3_aa: CASSKLAGARRGTDTQYF

v_call: TRBV29-1
j_call: TRBJ1-2
cdr3_aa: CSVGQPGNYGYTF

v_call: TRBV19
j_call: TRBJ1-5
cdr3_aa: CASSIGLQPQHF

v_call: TRBV29-1
j_call: TRBJ2-5
cdr3_aa: CSVEKRERETQYF

v_call: TRBV7-9
j_call: TRBJ2-1
cdr3_aa: CASSPAGGGEQFF

v_call: TRBV5-1
j_call: TRBJ2-3
cdr3_aa: CASSRQLTTDTQYF

v_call: TRBV6-1
j_call: TRBJ1-2
cdr3_aa: CASSNGQGLVF

v_call: TRBV2
j_call: TRBJ2-7
cdr3_aa: CASSDLGVGYEQYF

v_call: TRBV5-8
j_call: TRBJ2-3
cdr3_aa: CASTPQGYSTDTQYF